These T cell receptor beta chains were read from a single sample in a study of vaccination and CD4 T cells after COVID-19. Antigen specificity for these receptors is unknown. TCRdb called the PCR reads again in MiXCR, with one record for every CDR3 protein. Of some 16,000 distinct CDR3 sequences listed, just over 70% are singletons. Sequenced input: CD4+ T cells from blood, cultured in vitro. All receptors derive from a human donor who had recovered from COVID-19. CDR3s include the opening cysteine and the closing phenylalanine or tryptophan. The D gene is left open where the match is weak. Clone size is shown for a subset of rows, as once, few, many or a class of expanded clone.

V: TRBV20-1; J: TRBJ1-1; D: -; size: few; DNA: TGCAGTGCTAGAGGAAACCTGCGAGCTTTCTTT; CDR3: CSARGNLRAFF
V: TRBV6-5; J: TRBJ2-7; D: -; size: once; DNA: TGTGCCAGCAGTTACGGGGATCAGCAGTACTTC; CDR3: CASSYGDQQYF
V: TRBV6-2/TRBV6-3; J: TRBJ2-2; D: -; size: -; DNA: TGTGCCAGCAGCCCGGGGACAACGAACACCGGGGAGCTGTTTTTT; CDR3: CASSPGTTNTGELFF
V: TRBV6-5; J: TRBJ2-3; D: TRBD1; size: -; DNA: TGTGCCAGCAGTTCCCGGACAGGGAGCGCAGATACGCAGTATTTT; CDR3: CASSSRTGSADTQYF
V: TRBV7-9; J: TRBJ1-4; D: -; size: -; DNA: TGTGCCAGCAGCCTCCCCCAGGAGAGGACTAATGAAAAACTGTTTTTT; CDR3: CASSLPQERTNEKLFF
V: TRBV29-1; J: TRBJ1-2; D: TRBD1; size: -; DNA: TGCAGCGTCCGGACAGGGATTACCTATGGCTACACCTTC; CDR3: CSVRTGITYGYTF
V: TRBV6-4; J: TRBJ1-5; D: -; size: -; DNA: TGTGCCAGCAGTGTCGAACAAGATCAGCCCCAGCATTTT; CDR3: CASSVEQDQPQHF
V: TRBV19; J: TRBJ1-6; D: TRBD1; size: -; DNA: TGTGCCAGTTCGGGACAGGGAAATTATAATTCACCCCTCCACTTT; CDR3: CASSGQGNYNSPLHF
V: TRBV6-4; J: TRBJ1-1; D: -; size: -; DNA: TGTGCCAGCAGTCTAGAACGAGGCACTGAAGCTTTCTTT; CDR3: CASSLERGTEAFF
V: TRBV20-1; J: TRBJ2-5; D: TRBD1; size: -; DNA: TGCAGTGCGCGGACAGGGGGCAGGGAGACCCAGTACTTC; CDR3: CSARTGGRETQYF
V: TRBV28; J: TRBJ2-5; D: TRBD1; size: -; DNA: TGTGCCAGCAGTGTTACCTTGCGCAGGGGGCGCAGGGGGATGGAGACCCAGTACTTC; CDR3: CASSVTLRRGRRGMETQYF
V: TRBV7-8; J: TRBJ1-1; D: -; size: -; DNA: TGTGCCAGCAGCTTAGTTGGGGGAGGGACTGAAGCTTTCTTT; CDR3: CASSLVGGGTEAFF
V: TRBV2; J: TRBJ1-5; D: -; size: few; DNA: TGTGCCAGCAGTGCCCGGGGGAGGGATCAGCCCCAGCATTTT; CDR3: CASSARGRDQPQHF
V: TRBV29-1; J: TRBJ2-7; D: -; size: once; DNA: TGCAGCGTTGAAGAAGGCAGGGGGGGATACGAGCAGTACTTC; CDR3: CSVEEGRGGYEQYF
V: TRBV7-8; J: TRBJ2-6; D: -; size: -; DNA: TGTGCCAGCAGCTTAAGGGCGGGGCGAGCTGGGGCCAACGTCCTGACTTTC; CDR3: CASSLRAGRAGANVLTF
V: TRBV25-1; J: TRBJ1-5; D: -; size: -; DNA: TGTGCCAGCAGTGAATACGGCGGCAATCAGCCCCAGCATTTT; CDR3: CASSEYGGNQPQHF
V: TRBV20-1; J: TRBJ2-1; D: -; size: few; DNA: TGCAGTGCTAGCCCAACTAGCTATGAGCAGTTCTTC; CDR3: CSASPTSYEQFF
V: TRBV29-1; J: TRBJ1-2; D: -; size: -; DNA: TGCAGCGTCATCGAGAGGGGCTATGGCTACACCTTC; CDR3: CSVIERGYGYTF
V: TRBV10-3; J: TRBJ2-1; D: -; size: -; DNA: TGTGCCATCAGTGGCCCCAGGGTCGATGAGCAGTTCTTC; CDR3: CAISGPRVDEQFF
V: TRBV5-4; J: TRBJ2-6; D: TRBD2; size: -; DNA: TGTGCCAGCAGCTTGCAGCGGGGGATCTCTGGGGCCAACGTCCTGACTTTC; CDR3: CASSLQRGISGANVLTF
V: TRBV20-1; J: TRBJ1-4; D: -; size: -; DNA: TGCAGTGCTGCCCTCGGTCTCGCAACTAATGAAAAACTGTTTTTT; CDR3: CSAALGLATNEKLFF
V: TRBV6-1; J: TRBJ2-1; D: TRBD2; size: -; DNA: TGTGCCAGCAGTGATCCCCGGACTAGCGGGAGAAGGTACAATGAGCAGTTCTTC; CDR3: CASSDPRTSGRRYNEQFF
V: TRBV7-3; J: TRBJ1-2; D: -; size: few; DNA: TGTGCCAGCAGCTTAACGTTTCTACCAGGGAGGCATGGCTACACCTTC; CDR3: CASSLTFLPGRHGYTF
V: TRBV27; J: TRBJ2-1; D: -; size: -; DNA: TGTGCCAGCAGTTTAGCCGGCACCTACAATGAGCAGTTCTTC; CDR3: CASSLAGTYNEQFF
V: TRBV28; J: TRBJ2-4; D: TRBD1; size: -; DNA: TGTGCCAGCAGTTTATCCTGGGACAGGGTGTATGGGGGAAACATTCAGTACTTC; CDR3: CASSLSWDRVYGGNIQYF
V: TRBV14; J: TRBJ2-7; D: -; size: -; DNA: TGTGCCAGCAGCCAAGGTACGAAGCAGTACTTC; CDR3: CASSQGTKQYF
V: TRBV2; J: TRBJ1-6; D: -; size: few; DNA: TGTGCCAGCAGTGAGAGGCAGGGCAATTCACCCCTCCACTTT; CDR3: CASSERQGNSPLHF
V: TRBV12-3/TRBV12-4; J: TRBJ2-3; D: -; size: -; DNA: TGTGCCAGCAGCCCCGAAGCTTATACGCAGTATTTT; CDR3: CASSPEAYTQYF
V: TRBV6-1; J: TRBJ1-2; D: -; size: -; DNA: TGTGCCAGCACCCAACCTACGGCAGGGAACTATGGCTACACCTTC; CDR3: CASTQPTAGNYGYTF
V: TRBV7-9; J: TRBJ1-1; D: -; size: -; DNA: TGTGCCAGCAGCTTGGGTGCAGGGATAAGAATCACTGAAGCTTTCTTT; CDR3: CASSLGAGIRITEAFF
V: TRBV6-1; J: TRBJ2-1; D: TRBD2; size: -; DNA: TGTGCCAGCACCCTTTTTGTTGCGGGAGGGCCCCCCCATGAGCAGTTCTTC; CDR3: CASTLFVAGGPPHEQFF
V: TRBV7-2; J: TRBJ2-2; D: -; size: -; DNA: TGTGCCAGCAGCCGCCTCGTTACCGCCAGCACCGGGGAGCTGTTTTTT; CDR3: CASSRLVTASTGELFF
V: TRBV27; J: TRBJ2-3; D: -; size: few; DNA: TGTGCCAGCAGTTTCAGTGGGTCCATTGGGGGTACGCAGTATTTT; CDR3: CASSFSGSIGGTQYF
V: TRBV12-3/TRBV12-4; J: TRBJ1-5; D: -; size: -; DNA: TGTGCCAGCAGTTTAGTCAATCAGCCCCAGCATTTT; CDR3: CASSLVNQPQHF
V: TRBV5-1; J: TRBJ1-3; D: TRBD1; size: once; DNA: TGCGCCAGCAGCCCTGGACAGGTCATACTTGGAAACACCATATATTTT; CDR3: CASSPGQVILGNTIYF
V: TRBV6-5; J: TRBJ1-1; D: -; size: -; DNA: TGTGCCAGCAGTTACTCTGGGTCGGAAGCTTTCTTT; CDR3: CASSYSGSEAFF
V: TRBV28; J: TRBJ2-1; D: -; size: once; DNA: TGTGCCACCAGGGGCGGGAGCTCCTACAATGAGCAGTTCTTC; CDR3: CATRGGSSYNEQFF
V: TRBV20-1; J: TRBJ2-7; D: -; size: -; DNA: TGCAGTGCCTACGGCGGGGTCCACGAGCAGTACTTC; CDR3: CSAYGGVHEQYF
V: TRBV28; J: TRBJ1-2; D: -; size: once; DNA: TGTGCCAGCAGTAATCCTCTGGCCGGCGGCTACACCTTC; CDR3: CASSNPLAGGYTF
V: TRBV15; J: TRBJ2-7; D: -; size: -; DNA: TGTGCCACCAGCAGAGAAGGCAGGCGCTACGAGCAGTACTTC; CDR3: CATSREGRRYEQYF
V: TRBV6-1; J: TRBJ2-5; D: -; size: -; DNA: TGTGCCAGCAGTGGCTTGGGCAGGGTTGAGGAGACCCAGTACTTC; CDR3: CASSGLGRVEETQYF
V: TRBV2; J: TRBJ1-5; D: -; size: -; DNA: TGTGCCAGCAGGCCACAGGGAGGCAATCAGCCCCAGCATTTT; CDR3: CASRPQGGNQPQHF
V: TRBV18; J: TRBJ1-2; D: -; size: -; DNA: TGTGCCAGCTCACCGGACAGAGGGTATGGCTACACCTTC; CDR3: CASSPDRGYGYTF
V: TRBV20-1; J: TRBJ2-5; D: TRBD2; size: few; DNA: TGCAGTTCCCTAGCCGGGACTAGCGAAGAGACCCAGTACTTC; CDR3: CSSLAGTSEETQYF
V: TRBV21-1; J: TRBJ2-7; D: -; size: -; DNA: TGTGCCAGTACGATCTCGCACGAGCAGTACTTC; CDR3: CASTISHEQYF
V: TRBV6-1; J: TRBJ2-1; D: -; size: -; DNA: TGTGCCAGCAGTGCGCGGGGAGAGCAGTTCTTC; CDR3: CASSARGEQFF
V: TRBV20-1; J: TRBJ2-7; D: -; size: -; DNA: TGCAGTGCTAGGCCCAGGGGCTACGAGCAGTACTTC; CDR3: CSARPRGYEQYF
V: TRBV6-1; J: TRBJ2-2; D: TRBD1; size: -; DNA: TGTGCCAGCAGTGAAGAAGGGACAGGGAGTTTGAACACCGGGGAGCTGTTTTTT; CDR3: CASSEEGTGSLNTGELFF
V: TRBV7-2; J: TRBJ1-3; D: -; size: -; DNA: TGTGCCAGCAGCTCGACCTGGGGGAACACCATATATTTT; CDR3: CASSSTWGNTIYF
V: TRBV15; J: TRBJ2-2; D: TRBD1; size: -; DNA: TGTGCCACCAGCAGAGAGGGACAGAGGTCCACCGGGGAGCTGTTTTTT; CDR3: CATSREGQRSTGELFF
V: TRBV20-1; J: TRBJ2-2; D: TRBD2; size: -; DNA: TGCAGTGCTTTAGCGGGGGCGGGTTCAGGGGAGCTGTTTTTT; CDR3: CSALAGAGSGELFF
V: TRBV27; J: TRBJ1-1; D: -; size: -; DNA: TGTGCCAGCAAAGCCATGGAGAACACTGAAGCTTTCTTT; CDR3: CASKAMENTEAFF
V: TRBV5-4; J: TRBJ2-7; D: TRBD2; size: -; DNA: TGTGCCAGCAGCTGGGAGGGGCGGAGCTCCTACGAGCAGTACTTC; CDR3: CASSWEGRSSYEQYF
V: TRBV6-1; J: TRBJ2-5; D: -; size: -; DNA: TGTGCCAGCAGTAGCGGACTAGGGGGGACCCAGTACTTC; CDR3: CASSSGLGGTQYF